This is a list of T cell receptor beta chains from one sample in a study of blood T cell repertoires in COVID-19. Generated by immunoSEQ multiplex PCR, the TCRdb table keeps only in-frame clones and is missing some. The table shows roughly 200,000 clones, with 75% to 85% occurring only once. The specimen sequenced was peripheral blood. The receptors originated from a human donor in a cohort sampled during active COVID-19. Each CDR3 is given without its conserved first and last residue. Each record gives: CDR3 length, D gene, V gene, CDR3 protein. The D gene is left open where the match is weak.

13 | TRBD2 | TRBV18 | ASSRTSLSTDTQY
15 | - | TRBV24-1 | ATSDFNPSGGGYEQY
11 | TRBD1 | TRBV28 | ASSTGANYGYT
13 | - | TRBV2 | ASSPQGISNQPQH
18 | TRBD2 | TRBV3-1/TRBV3-2 | ASSQELWGFGAGGTGELF
12 | TRBD1 | TRBV6-5 | AGRQGTNTGELF
13 | - | TRBV18 | ASSSATGTRYGYT
12 | TRBD2 | TRBV10-3 | AISVTSGVETQY
14 | - | TRBV7-2 | ASSLTGGRVPTEAF
13 | - | TRBV6-5 | ASTARSSGKEAQY
11 | TRBD1 | TRBV10-3 | AISTGGAYEQY
12 | TRBD1 | TRBV5-4 | ASSSKQGGYGYT
12 | TRBD2 | TRBV6-4 | ASSGPGTSCEQY
14 | TRBD2 | TRBV28 | ASSLHPGLASDTQY
9 | - | TRBV5-8 | ASSSLYEQF
13 | - | TRBV29-1 | SVVFPGAGDEKLF
11 | TRBD1 | TRBV6-5 | ASRAGGGYEQY
12 | - | TRBV7-9 | ASSLLGAFYEQY
13 | TRBD1 | TRBV7-2 | ASREDRGGYNEQF
14 | - | TRBV28 | ASSSNQGRANEKLF
12 | TRBD1 | TRBV3-1/TRBV3-2 | ASSQGPGGRGYT
13 | TRBD2 | TRBV4-2 | ASSQGTSGTYEQY
13 | TRBD2 | TRBV11-1 | ASSLAGGTGETQY
10 | TRBD1 | TRBV27 | ASSLSGGGYT
14 | TRBD2 | TRBV11-3 | ASSRGLAGSTDTQY
15 | - | TRBV4-1 | ASSQGSGSSDRNEQY
14 | - | TRBV5-1 | ASSLESGFAYNEQF
9 | - | TRBV7-6 | ASSPGYGYT
11 | - | TRBV18 | ASSPDRFYGYT
12 | TRBD2 | TRBV6-5 | ASSTGGGFYEQY
15 | - | TRBV6-1 | ASSEASLSSGANVLT